This T cell receptor (beta chain) was sequenced in a study of blood T cells in healthy people across ages. Regarding the study as a whole: Diversity of TCR beta per million T cells declined in a roughly linear way with age. Diversity was estimated from one million T cells, and these estimates were considered underestimates. A strong correlation was found between TCR beta diversity and the percentage of naive T cells. CMV infection status of these donors was not known.

Alongside a J-beta primer mix, a sample-barcoded 5' primer served in a second PCR lasting 7 to 11 cycles. TCRdb re-called the 5' RACE reads with MiXCR, one entry per CDR3 protein. The repertoire holds roughly 800,000 distinct CDR3 sequences, with roughly 64% as singletons. The CDR3 is made up of 17 amino acids. V shed 4 bases and J 6 bases; nucleotides not matched to a gene: 8. CDR1 and CDR2 (germline): MDHEN, SYDVKM. As regards this clonotype: Its antigen is still unknown.

The chain employs TRBV28 and TRBJ2-1; 14 nucleotides agree with TRBD2. The specimen sequenced was blood. This receptor was identified in a young man in good health. Here the CDR3 DNA reads TGTGCCAGCAGTTCCGGGACTAGCGGGAGAAAGGGCAATGAGCAGTTCTTC. It is translated as CASSSGTSGRKGNEQFF.